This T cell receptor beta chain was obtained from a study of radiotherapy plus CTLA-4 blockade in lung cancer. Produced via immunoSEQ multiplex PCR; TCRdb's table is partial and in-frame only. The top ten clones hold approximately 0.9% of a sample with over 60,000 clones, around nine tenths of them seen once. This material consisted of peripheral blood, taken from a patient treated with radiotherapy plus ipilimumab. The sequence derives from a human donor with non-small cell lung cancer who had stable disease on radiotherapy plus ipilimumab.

CDR3 loop: CAWDRGTEAFF. CDR3 DNA sequence: TGTGCCTGGGACAGGGGCACTGAAGCTTTCTTT. The chain joins TRBV30 to TRBJ1-1; 8 nucleotides agree with TRBD1. The germline CDR1 and CDR2 sequences are GTSNPN and SVGIG (reference sequence). The CDR3 totals 11 residues. V lost 5 bases to trimming and J lost 4 bases; unmatched junction nucleotides: 0.